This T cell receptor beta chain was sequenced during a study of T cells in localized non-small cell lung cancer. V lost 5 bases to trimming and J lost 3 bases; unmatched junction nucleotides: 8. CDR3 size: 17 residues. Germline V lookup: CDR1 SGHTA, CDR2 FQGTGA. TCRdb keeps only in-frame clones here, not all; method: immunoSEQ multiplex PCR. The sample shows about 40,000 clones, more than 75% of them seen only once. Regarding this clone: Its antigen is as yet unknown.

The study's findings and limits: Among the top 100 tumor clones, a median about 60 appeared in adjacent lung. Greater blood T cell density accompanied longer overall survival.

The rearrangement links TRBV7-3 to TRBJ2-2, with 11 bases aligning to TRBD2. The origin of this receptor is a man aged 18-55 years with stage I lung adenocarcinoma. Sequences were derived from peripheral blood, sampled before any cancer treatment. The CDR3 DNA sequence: TGTGCCAGCAGCCCCGGACTAGCGGGCCCCGACACCGGGGAGCTGTTTTTT. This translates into CASSPGLAGPDTGELFF. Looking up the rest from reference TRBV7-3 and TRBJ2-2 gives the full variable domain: GAGVSQTPSNKVTEKGKYVELRCDPISGHTALYWYRQSLGQGPEFLIYFQGTGAADDSGLPNDRFFAVRPEGSVSTLKIQRTERGDSAVYLCASSPGLAGPDTGELFFGEGSRLTVL.